This T cell receptor beta chain was obtained from a study of post-analysis software for immune sequencing data. Study-wide results and limits: Four or five TRBV segments were more frequent in patients than controls; TRBV5-6, TRBV5-1 and TRBV20-1 belonged to this group. Controls' normalized Chao1 diversity significantly exceeded that of multiple sclerosis patients.

This clonotype showed up many times. The antigen remains undetermined. Presence of unique molecular identifiers characterized the TCR beta cDNA libraries. TCRdb analysed the PCR reads with MiXCR anew, one entry per CDR3 protein. The sample includes about 180,000 distinct CDR3 sequences, about 29% of them seen just once. The V gene lost 6 bases and the J gene lost 9 bases, with 15 bases spanning the gap. The CDR3 sequence is 13 residues long. The clonotype originates from a girl aged 5-17 years with multiple sclerosis. Input material: blood. The chain has TRBV12-3 or TRBV12-4 and TRBJ1-5; D gene ambiguous. CDR3 bases: TGTGCCAGCAGCCAGGACCGGGAGTGGCCCCAGCATTTT. It translates to CASSQDREWPQHF.